This entry lists 14 T cell receptor beta chains sequenced from one sample in a study of technical replicates of blood from several donors listed by TCRdb under 2017. Libraries were built with the immunoSEQ multiplex PCR assay. This is the immuneACCESS table as TCRdb keeps it, with only in-frame sequences that have V and J called. A part of the clones is gone; compared with another copy, unresolved V genes explain less than half, and the rest is unexplained. For this sample the table gives about 75,000 clones, of which around 97% were detected only once. The ten largest account for 0.18% of the sample. Sequencing used T cells isolated from PBMCs. All receptors come from a human donor in good health.

This clone was seen only once. The chain carries TRBV27 and TRBJ2-3, with a weak D call TRBD2 (7 bases). Germline CDR1 reads MNHEY; CDR2 reads SMNVEV (reference sequence). CDR3 length: 18 amino acids. Trimming took 0 bases from V and 1 from J, leaving 17 bases between them. Here the CDR3 reads CASSLSSWEGERTDTQYF. The CDR3 DNA is TGTGCCAGCAGTTTATCCTCTTGGGAGGGGGAACGCACAGATACGCAGTATTTT.

CDR3 bases: TGTGCCAGCAGCTTCGGACAGGGCAACACCGGGGAGCTGTTTTTT. It encodes CASSFGQGNTGELFF. The chain employs TRBV7-6 and TRBJ2-2, with TRBD1 identical over 8 bases. This CDR3 is 15 amino acids long. V lost 3 bases and J lost 2; bases outside the gene matches: 2. CDR1 is SGHVS and CDR2 is FNYEAQ in the germline V gene.

This rearrangement joins TRBV6-6 to TRBJ1-5, with TRBD1 matching 9 bases. The CDR3 has 13 residues. V lost 7 bases and J lost 4; bases outside the gene matches: 2. The V gene's germline CDR1 is MNHNY and CDR2 SVGAGI (reference sequence). The CDR3 loop is CASTDRGNQPQHF. Here the CDR3 DNA reads TGTGCCAGCACTGACAGGGGGAATCAGCCCCAGCATTTT.

V gene TRBV9 combines with J gene TRBJ2-3; TRBD2 matches 11 bases. Germline V gene sequence: CDR1 SGDLS, CDR2 YYNGEE. The CDR3 contains 17 residues. J was trimmed by 5 bases and V by 3 bases; bases with no gene match: 11. As DNA, the CDR3 is TGTGCCAGCAGCGCCCGCTGGGGTAGCGGGGGGGGAGATACGCAGTATTTT. Its protein is CASSARWGSGGGDTQYF.

This chain connects TRBV7-9 to TRBJ2-5; TRBD1 aligns across 7 bases. The CDR3 is 17 amino acids. V was pared by 1 base and J by 1 base, with 9 bases of the junction left unmatched. The V gene's germline CDR1 is SEHNR and CDR2 FQNEAQ (reference sequence). DNA for the CDR3: TGTGCCAGCAGCTTAGTGGGATTGGGGACAGTCCAAGAGACCCAGTACTTC. Encoded protein: CASSLVGLGTVQETQYF.

CDR3 loop: CASSLTGFTEAFF. Written as DNA, the CDR3 is TGTGCCAGCAGTTTGACAGGGTTCACTGAAGCTTTCTTT. The rearrangement uses TRBV6-5 and TRBJ1-1; TRBD1 matches at 7 bases. There are 13 residues in the CDR3. Germline CDR1 and CDR2: MNHEY and SVGAGI. With V trimmed by 4 bases and J by 4 bases, 3 bases remained unmatched.

The chain has TRBV7-9 and TRBJ2-5, with D perhaps matching TRBD1 (6 bases). This CDR3 comprises 17 residues. V dropped 1 base and J dropped 4 bases, with 19 bases sitting between them. Germline CDR1 SEHNR, CDR2 FQNEAQ (reference sequence). This chain's CDR3 is CASSLEGTGRDLETQYF. CDR3 DNA: TGTGCCAGCAGCTTAGAGGGTACAGGGCGTGATCTAGAGACCCAGTACTTC.

CDR3 nucleotides: TGTGCCAGCAGTTTCCGGGACAGTAATTCACCCCTCCACTTT. Its translation is CASSFRDSNSPLHF. The J gene is TRBJ1-6, the V gene TRBV27; 7 bases align to TRBD1. The CDR3 runs to 14 residues. CDR1 is MNHEY, CDR2 SMNVEV, per germline (reference sequence). V was clipped by 3 bases and J by 6 bases; unmatched bases: 2.

The table lists this clone with a count of one. The chain is built from TRBV6-1 and TRBJ2-2; no firm D call. This CDR3 region has 11 residues. Trimming pared 8 bases from V and 4 bases from J, leaving 5 bases between. The germline V gene has CDR1 MNHNS and CDR2 SASEGT. CDR3 residues: CASFSTGELFF. The CDR3 DNA follows: TGTGCCAGCTTCTCCACCGGGGAGCTGTTTTTT.

In its sample, this clone was seen a few times. V and J are TRBV6-1 and TRBJ2-7, with D perhaps matching TRBD1 (6 bases). The V and J ends lost 2 bases and 3 bases respectively, with 23 bases between them. Germline CDR1 MNHNS, CDR2 SASEGT. This CDR3 has 18 residues. CDR3: CASSEREPAEGVGYEQYF. The DNA for the CDR3 is TGTGCCAGCAGTGAACGGGAACCCGCAGAGGGGGTAGGCTACGAGCAGTACTTC.

The chain combines TRBV10-3 with TRBJ1-5, with 8 bases lining up with TRBD1. Looked up from germline, CDR1 is ENHRY and CDR2 is SYGVKD. V trimming: 6 bases; J trimming: 2 bases; junction bases outside the gene matches: 3. This CDR3 has 14 amino acids. The DNA of the CDR3 is TGTGCCATCAGCCAGACAGGGGGCAATCAGCCCCAGCATTTT. Amino acids: CAISQTGGNQPQHF.

The rearrangement joins TRBV19 to TRBJ1-1; 11 bases agree with TRBD1. This CDR3 spans 16 amino acids. The V and J ends lost 7 bases and 1 base, in that order; junction bases with no gene match: 8. Germline V gene data show CDR1 as LNHDA and CDR2 as SQIVND (reference sequence). The chain's CDR3 is CASTLGQGAQNTEAFF. CDR3 in DNA: TGTGCCAGTACCTTAGGACAGGGGGCTCAGAACACTGAAGCTTTCTTT.

This clone was detected only once. This chain joins TRBV7-9 and TRBJ2-5; 8 bases map to TRBD2. CDR1 is SEHNR, CDR2 FQNEAQ, per germline (reference sequence). The J segment lost 2 bases and the V segment lost 1 base, leaving 3 bases of the junction unmatched. The CDR3 is 15 residues long. CDR3 bases: TGTGCCAGCAGCTTAGAAGCGGGGGCACAAGAGACCCAGTACTTC. This gives the protein CASSLEAGAQETQYF.

The chain employs TRBV21-1 and TRBJ2-7; whether TRBD1, the table's D call, matches the DNA was not checked. TRBV21-1 corresponds to a pseudogene. The CDR3 runs 14 residues. The CDR3 DNA follows: TGTGCCAGCAGGACCGGGACAGGGAGGGTCGAGCAGTACTTC. This encodes CASRTGTGRVEQYF.